Below are 4 T cell receptor beta chains sequenced from a single sample in a study of blood T cell repertoires in COVID-19 (dated by TCRdb to between 2020 and 2021). The library was generated by the immunoSEQ multiplex PCR assay. In TCRdb, the immuneACCESS table is reduced to in-frame sequences with V and J assigned. These tables do not hold every clone; where another copy was compared, an unresolved V gene accounts for under half, and the others remain unexplained. For this sample there are under 85,000 clones; 70% to 90% appear just once. The top ten clonotypes cover about 7% of the sample. The sequenced sample was peripheral blood. The receptors originated from an older man with acute or convalescent COVID-19.

This chain joins TRBV3-1 (or the pseudogene TRBV3-2) and TRBJ2-7; 7 positions agree with TRBD2. V was pared by 2 bases and J by 0 bases, with 4 bases of the junction left unmatched. Germline loops: CDR1 LGHDT, CDR2 YNNKEL (reference sequence). CDR3 length equals 15 residues. The CDR3 is CASSQLLARSYEQYF. The CDR3 nucleotides read TGTGCCAGCAGCCAATTACTAGCGCGCTCCTACGAGCAGTACTTC.

This sequence joins TRBV19 and TRBJ1-6, with unresolved D. Trimming removed 3 bases from V and 3 bases from J, with 9 bases in between. This CDR3 has 15 residues. Per germline, CDR1 LNHDA and CDR2 SQIVND (reference sequence). CDR3 amino acids: CASSMGGSYNSPLHF. The CDR3 coding sequence is TGTGCCAGTAGTATGGGCGGGAGCTATAATTCACCCCTCCACTTT.

V and J are TRBV3-1 (or the pseudogene TRBV3-2) and TRBJ1-1; TRBD1 is a possible D gene (6 bases). The germline CDR1 and CDR2 sequences are LGHDT and YNNKEL (reference sequence). Trimming removed 5 bases from V and 0 bases from J, with 13 bases in between. The CDR3 covers 15 residues. CDR3 sequence reads: CASSNRDTMNTEAFF. The CDR3 bases are TGTGCCAGCAGCAACCGGGACACCATGAACACTGAAGCTTTCTTT.

This clone occurred once. V gene TRBV12-3 or TRBV12-4 combines with J gene TRBJ2-2; D is unresolved. The CDR3 covers 13 residues. V lost 5 bases and J lost 3, with 7 bases in between. DNA of the CDR3: TGTGCCAGCAGTCCAGGATACACCGGGGAGCTGTTTTTT. Translation: CASSPGYTGELFF.